This TCR beta chain appears in the sequencing data of a study of blood T cell repertoires in COVID-19. At the level of the study: COVID-19 samples collected from the United States, Italy and Spain covered acute and convalescent phases. T cells, B-cell-depleted T cells, or PBMCs supplied cDNA or gDNA.

CDR3 length equals 15 residues. Germline values: CDR1 GTSNPN, CDR2 SVGIG (reference sequence). Trimming shortened V by 2 bases and J by 4 bases, and 15 bases separated the two germline ends. Per the study methods: From reference gene primer amplification, estimates of nucleated cell counts were derived. The table came from immunoSEQ multiplex PCR; TCRdb's copy has only in-frame clones and leaves some out. V, J and clone size derive from that table, while D and trimming were established from the DNA sequence. Counted here are around 130,000 clones, 84% occurring once; the ten biggest clones make up over 1.1%.

The chain carries TRBV30 and TRBJ1-3, with D maybe TRBD1 (6 bases). Input material: peripheral blood. The receptor's source is a man aged 60-69 years with acute or convalescent COVID-19. The CDR3 DNA follows: TGTGCCTGGAGTACAGGGCTGGCGTTGGGAAACACCATATATTTT. It is translated as CAWSTGLALGNTIYF.